A selection of T cell receptor beta chains follows, all from one sample in a study of CD8+ T cells in alopecia areata. The table came from immunoSEQ multiplex PCR; TCRdb's copy has only in-frame clones and leaves some out. The repertoire holds approximately 58,000 clones, with roughly 47% as singletons. Material for sequencing was NKG2D-low CD8+ T cells sorted from blood. Source of these receptors: a human donor with alopecia areata. Both conserved end residues are trimmed from each CDR3. Each record gives: V gene, clone size, CDR3 protein. Clone size is given for some rows only: seen once, a few or many times, or a class if the clone is expanded.

TRBV9,NA,ASSVSGTGGSYEQY
TRBV7-9,NA,ASSQLAHEQF
TRBV19,NA,ASSTRDSGNQPQH
TRBV2,once,ASSGRIGEQY
TRBV19,NA,ASSIAVNTEAF
TRBV7-9,NA,ASSSGQATTEAF
TRBV15,NA,ATSRVGQPQH
TRBV30,few,AWSIQGLTEAF
TRBV29-1,NA,SVEFGSGGGSYNEQF
TRBV27,few,ASSLGGSAYEQY
TRBV4-1,NA,ASSQDHPGTRADTQY
TRBV4-1,once,ASSLGQGGNSPLH
TRBV27,NA,ASRPPRGGGYT
TRBV13,once,ASSPSQQTYEQY
TRBV5-1,NA,ASSLDRGDEQY
TRBV5-1,NA,ASSHGTGNNSPLH
TRBV7-6,NA,ASSLRTSGPYNEQF